The clone carrying this T cell receptor (beta chain) occurred once. This sample is drawn from a study of T cell responses to AZD1222 COVID-19 vaccine. This CDR3 has 16 amino acids. Deletions cut 2 bases from V and 0 bases from J, with 14 bases between. The germline V gene encodes CDR1 MNHEY and CDR2 SMNVEV (reference sequence). Produced via immunoSEQ multiplex PCR; TCRdb's table is partial and in-frame only. The table lists some 160,000 clones, 85% to 95% of them singletons. Source: peripheral blood, taken on day 0 of AZD1222 vaccination. The chain recombines TRBV27 with TRBJ2-7; D gene ambiguous. The TCR comes from an adult in good health. The CDR3 bases are TGTGCCAGCAGTTTAGGGTGGGGTCGGTTCTCCTACGAGCAGTACTTC. Encoded protein: CASSLGWGRFSYEQYF.